Below are 3 T cell receptor beta chains sequenced from a single sample in a study of monozygotic twins with inflammatory bowel disease. TCRdb processed the 5' RACE reads again and assigns one entry to each CDR3 protein, with no DNA. With fewer than 110,000 distinct CDR3 sequences in the sample, the ten largest clones hold approximately 2%. The sequenced sample consisted of blood. The receptors stem from a human donor with ulcerative colitis or Crohn's disease, or a healthy co-twin of an affected twin (not recorded which).

The chain recombines TRBV7-2 with TRBJ2-1. Germline-derived CDR1 and CDR2 are SGHTA and FQGNSA. The CDR3 spans 13 residues. The CDR3 sequence is CASSILTYNEQFF.

The chain uses TRBV7-9 and TRBJ2-1; TCRdb gives TRBD2 as the D gene, but with no DNA this cannot be confirmed. The CDR3 totals 13 residues. CDR1 is SEHNR, CDR2 FQNEAQ, per germline (reference sequence). This CDR3 reads CASSPSGAFPRFF. Complete variable domain (other parts from reference TRBV7-9 and TRBJ2-1): DTGVSQNPRHKITKRGQNVTFRCDPISEHNRLYWYRQTLGQGPEFLTYFQNEAQLEKSRLLSDRFSAERPKGSFSTLEIQRTEQGDSAMYLCASSPSGAFPRFFGPGTRLTVL.

The rearrangement uses TRBV20-1 and TRBJ2-6; there is no DNA to check the TCRdb D call of TRBD1. CDR3 length: 20 amino acids. Looked up from germline, CDR1 is DFQATT and CDR2 is SNEGSKA (reference sequence). CDR3 amino acids: CSAKEPVYGTGRSGANVLTF.